Shown below are 32 T cell receptor beta chains from a single sample sequenced in a study of technical replicates of blood from a handful of donors (dated by TCRdb to about 2017). The library was obtained by the immunoSEQ multiplex PCR assay. TCRdb provides this immuneACCESS table in a form limited to in-frame rearrangements. Some clones are lacking; in checked studies, under half of them reflect an unresolved V gene, and why the rest are absent is not known. The sample includes 75,000 to 100,000 clones, with roughly 94% observed a single time. The ten top clones hold 0.2% to 0.25% of the sample. Sequenced: T cells isolated from PBMCs. All receptors come from a human donor in good health.

This chain connects TRBV9 to TRBJ2-3, with TRBD2 matching 7 bases. Germline V gives CDR1 SGDLS, CDR2 YYNGEE. The CDR3 consists of 14 residues. Unmatched junction bases numbered 4, after V lost 0 bases and J lost 6 bases. CDR3 DNA sequence: TGTGCCAGCAGCGTAGTCCCGACTAGCGATACGCAGTATTTT. The encoded protein is CASSVVPTSDTQYF.

The chain has TRBV15 and TRBJ2-6; 8 bases line up with TRBD1. The germline V gene encodes CDR1 LNHNV and CDR2 YYDKDF (reference sequence). CDR3 length: 18 residues. After removal of 5 bases from V and 0 bases from J, the junction contained 9 bases not matched to a gene. The CDR3 region is CATSGPGTGLSGANVLTF. Here the CDR3 DNA reads TGTGCCACCAGCGGACCCGGGACAGGCCTCTCTGGGGCCAACGTCCTGACTTTC.

This clone was detected only once. The chain links TRBV7-9 to TRBJ2-3, with 10 positions matching TRBD2. V lost 0 bases and J lost 1; bases outside the gene matches: 4. The CDR3 length is 17 residues. Germline values: CDR1 SEHNR, CDR2 FQNEAQ (reference sequence). This CDR3 reads CASSLALGTSGTDTQYF. CDR3 nucleotide sequence: TGTGCCAGCAGCTTAGCTTTGGGGACTAGCGGCACAGATACGCAGTATTTT.

The chain combines TRBV10-3 with TRBJ1-1; D unresolved. V was cut by 3 bases and J by 0 bases, with 5 bases left in between. Germline V gene lookup returns CDR1 ENHRY and CDR2 SYGVKD. This CDR3 is 13 amino acids long. The CDR3 reads CAISEALNTEAFF. Here the CDR3 DNA reads TGTGCCATCAGTGAAGCCCTGAACACTGAAGCTTTCTTT.

This clone has only one observation. This chain connects TRBV5-6 to TRBJ1-4; D not resolved. Germline-derived CDR1 and CDR2 are SGHDT and YYEEEE. V gave up 0 bases and J gave up 12 bases, with 18 bases separating them. The CDR3 runs 15 residues. As DNA, the CDR3 is TGTGCCAGCAGCTTGGACGCACCGCGTGAGGAGGAACTGTTTTTT. The encoded protein is CASSLDAPREEELFF.

The chain couples TRBV6-5 to TRBJ1-6, with D possibly being TRBD1 (5 bases). Germline values: CDR1 MNHEY, CDR2 SVGAGI. The V gene lost 4 bases and the J gene lost 9 bases, with 19 bases spanning the gap. This CDR3 is 16 amino acids long. The CDR3 here is CASSSGDSGGISPLHF. In DNA form, the CDR3 reads TGTGCCAGCAGTTCGGGGGACTCTGGGGGGATTTCACCCCTCCACTTT.

CDR3 region: CASTPTGIPNTGELFF. The CDR3 DNA sequence: TGTGCCAGCACCCCGACAGGGATCCCTAACACCGGGGAGCTGTTTTTT. V usage is TRBV11-3 and J usage is TRBJ2-2; TRBD1 matches at 7 bases. In germline, CDR1 is SGHNT, CDR2 YENEEA. There are 16 residues in the CDR3. V gave up 7 bases and J gave up 2 bases; unmatched junction bases: 10.

The chain employs TRBV7-9 and TRBJ2-3; 7 nucleotides match TRBD1. The CDR3 loop spans 16 amino acids. CDR1 is SEHNR, CDR2 FQNEAQ, per germline (reference sequence). V was clipped by 4 bases and J by 2 bases; unmatched bases: 9. The CDR3 DNA follows: TGTGCCAGCAGCTCACTAGGGACAGTTTACACAGATACGCAGTATTTT. This codes for CASSSLGTVYTDTQYF.

The chain has TRBV29-1 and TRBJ2-1, with 9 bases matching TRBD2. J was trimmed by 12 bases and V by 3 bases; bases with no gene match: 12. Germline V gives CDR1 SQVTM, CDR2 ANQGSEA. This CDR3 is built from 14 residues. The CDR3 here is CSVEPGTSIRGQFF. DNA for the CDR3: TGCAGCGTTGAGCCCGGGACTAGCATTAGGGGGCAGTTCTTC.

The V call is TRBV10-3, the J call TRBJ2-5; 12 positions agree with TRBD2. V lost 10 bases, J lost 0 bases, and 15 bases stayed unmatched. Germline CDR1 is ENHRY and CDR2 is SYGVKD. The CDR3 covers 18 residues. CDR3 nucleotides: TGTGCCACCTCAGCCAGACTAGCGGGGGAGACGTACCAAGAGACCCAGTACTTC. It codes for CATSARLAGETYQETQYF.

The chain recombines TRBV28 with TRBJ1-5; D not resolved. The CDR3 is 14 residues long. Germline V lookup: CDR1 MDHEN, CDR2 SYDVKM. The CDR3 loop reads CASGSPNSNQPQHF. For the CDR3, the DNA is TGTGCGTCGGGTTCCCCAAATAGCAATCAGCCCCAGCATTTT.

The chain recombines TRBV9 with TRBJ2-7; 8 bases map to TRBD1. Germline V CDR1 and CDR2: SGDLS, YYNGEE. This CDR3 has 14 amino acids. V lost 3 bases and J lost 4; bases outside the gene matches: 6. DNA of the CDR3: TGTGCCAGCAGCGCCTCGGACAGGGCTTACGAGCAGTACTTC. Its translation is CASSASDRAYEQYF. The entire variable domain, with the rest obtained from reference TRBV9 and TRBJ2-7, is as follows: DSGVTQTPKHLITATGQRVTLRCSPRSGDLSVYWYQQSLDQGLQFLIQYYNGEERAKGNILERFSAQQFPDLHSELNLSSLELGDSALYFCASSASDRAYEQYFGPGTRLTVT.

The rearrangement joins TRBV6-4 to TRBJ1-2, with TRBD1 matching over 7 bases. The CDR3 totals 14 residues. V lost 3 bases to trimming and J lost 10 bases; unmatched junction nucleotides: 11. The germline V gene has CDR1 MRHNA and CDR2 SNTAGT. CDR3 bases: TGTGCCAGCAGTGATACGGACAGGCTGGAAGACTACACCTTC. Amino acid sequence: CASSDTDRLEDYTF.

The chain recombines TRBV2 with TRBJ2-5, with TRBD1 matching over 8 bases. Per germline, CDR1 SNHLY and CDR2 FYNNEI. CDR3 length equals 14 residues. V gave up 4 bases and J gave up 4 bases; unmatched junction bases: 5. CDR3: CASSGTGGGETQYF. In DNA form, the CDR3 reads TGTGCCAGCAGTGGAACAGGGGGTGGAGAGACCCAGTACTTC.

The genes are TRBV9 and TRBJ2-7, with a weak D call TRBD2 (6 bases). V lost 5 bases and J lost 0, with 18 bases in between. This CDR3 is 16 amino acids long. Germline CDR1 is SGDLS and CDR2 is YYNGEE. In DNA, the CDR3 is TGTGCCAGCAGTAGAACTCGGGAGCGTAGCTCCTACGAGCAGTACTTC. Amino acid sequence: CASSRTRERSSYEQYF.

This chain joins TRBV11-2 and TRBJ1-5, with D unresolved. V lost 4 bases and J lost 3, with 16 bases in between. This CDR3 comprises 16 residues. The V gene's germline CDR1 is SGHAT and CDR2 FQNNGV. CDR3 DNA sequence: TGTGCCAGCAGCTCTCGTAAGGGAGGGAACAATCAGCCCCAGCATTTT. Translated, it gives CASSSRKGGNNQPQHF.

DNA of the CDR3: TGCGCCAGCAGCTCTGGACAGGGGAGCTCCTACGAGCAGTACTTC. Protein sequence: CASSSGQGSSYEQYF. The rearrangement links TRBV5-1 to TRBJ2-7; TRBD1 matches 9 bases. The J segment lost 0 bases and the V segment lost 3 bases, leaving 4 bases of the junction unmatched. The CDR3 runs to 15 residues. CDR1 SGHRS and CDR2 YFSETQ come from the germline V gene. The variable domain in full, completed from reference TRBV5-1 and TRBJ2-7, reads KAGVTQTPRYLIKTRGQQVTLSCSPISGHRSVSWYQQTPGQGLQFLFEYFSETQRNKGNFPGRFSGRQFSNSRSEMNVSTLELGDSALYLCASSSGQGSSYEQYFGPGTRLTVT.

This chain links TRBV2 with TRBJ2-2; D call uncertain. V shed 4 bases and J shed 1 base, with 4 bases lying between them. This CDR3 has 13 residues. CDR1 and CDR2 from the germline V gene are SNHLY and FYNNEI. Here the CDR3 DNA reads TGTGCCAGCAGTGGAGTGAACACCGGGGAGCTGTTTTTT. As protein: CASSGVNTGELFF.

The chain couples TRBV10-3 to TRBJ1-1; 11 bases map to TRBD1. Germline V gives CDR1 ENHRY, CDR2 SYGVKD. This CDR3 is 15 amino acids long. V lost 2 bases, J lost 4 bases, and 3 bases stayed unmatched. The DNA for the CDR3 is TGTGCCATCAGTGAGCCGGGACAGGGGGGCACTGAAGCTTTCTTT. The encoded protein is CAISEPGQGGTEAFF.

The table lists this clone with a count of one. The chain employs TRBV28 and TRBJ2-4; unclear D gene. Trimming left V 2 bases short and J 2 bases short, with 7 bases between. CDR1 is MDHEN, CDR2 SYDVKM, per germline. This CDR3 is built from 14 residues. This chain's CDR3 is CASSLHGSKNIQYF. Written as DNA, the CDR3 is TGTGCCAGCAGTTTACACGGGTCCAAAAACATTCAGTACTTC.

This clone was detected only once. This chain links TRBV29-1 with TRBJ2-3; a possible D gene is TRBD2 (6 bases). The CDR3 totals 15 residues. Trimming removed 3 bases at V and 1 base at J, with 14 bases between. Germline assignment: CDR1 SQVTM and CDR2 ANQGSEA. The CDR3 is CSVEGVGGGTDTQYF. The CDR3 DNA follows: TGCAGCGTTGAGGGCGTCGGGGGAGGCACAGATACGCAGTATTTT.

The chain's CDR3 is CASSLREKRESFF. CDR3 nucleotides: TGTGCCAGCAGCTTACGGGAGAAGCGAGAATCTTTCTTT. The chain combines TRBV7-9 with TRBJ1-1; no reliable D call. The V and J ends lost 2 bases and 12 bases respectively, with 16 bases between them. The germline V gene has CDR1 SEHNR and CDR2 FQNEAQ (reference sequence). This CDR3 is 13 amino acids long.

The chain couples TRBV30 to TRBJ1-5; D possibly corresponds to TRBD1 (6 bases). Per the germline V gene, CDR1 is GTSNPN and CDR2 is SVGIG (reference sequence). Deletions cut 2 bases from V and 3 bases from J, with 14 bases between. This CDR3 has 15 amino acids. The CDR3 loop reads CAWSIEYRANQPQHF. The CDR3 DNA follows: TGTGCCTGGAGTATTGAGTACAGGGCCAATCAGCCCCAGCATTTT.

The V and J genes are TRBV6-6 and TRBJ1-2, with a weak D call TRBD1 (6 bases). Germline V gives CDR1 MNHNY, CDR2 SVGAGI (reference sequence). CDR3 length: 13 amino acids. Deletions cut 5 bases from V and 7 bases from J, with 14 bases between. Here the CDR3 DNA reads TGTGCCAGCAGTAACATAGGGGGTTTTGGCTACACCTTC. This encodes CASSNIGGFGYTF.

This clone came up a few times. The V gene is TRBV19, the J gene TRBJ1-5; 8 nucleotides line up with TRBD1. Germline V lookup: CDR1 LNHDA, CDR2 SQIVND (reference sequence). The CDR3 consists of 14 residues. Trimming took 6 bases from V and 5 from J; bases not matched to a gene: 6. The DNA of the CDR3 is TGTGCCAGTAGGGTGACAGGGGAGTATCAGCCCCAGCATTTT. This codes for CASRVTGEYQPQHF.

The V and J genes are TRBV5-1 and TRBJ2-5; possibly TRBD2 for D (6 bases). V lost 3 bases to trimming and J lost 4 bases, with 16 bases between them. The length of the CDR3 is 15 residues. Germline lookup yields CDR1 SGHRS and CDR2 YFSETQ. This CDR3 is CASSSTRGWGETQYF. DNA for the CDR3: TGCGCCAGCAGCTCCACTCGGGGGTGGGGAGAGACCCAGTACTTC.

The chain combines TRBV10-3 with TRBJ2-6, with 7 bases that match TRBD1. Germline assignment: CDR1 ENHRY and CDR2 SYGVKD. The ends lost 4 bases at V and 2 bases at J; junction bases unmatched: 8. The CDR3 runs 17 residues. Here the CDR3 DNA reads TGTGCCATCAGTGGTCCAGGGACAGCCGCTGGGGCCAACGTCCTGACTTTC. Encoded protein: CAISGPGTAAGANVLTF.

This chain uses TRBV19 with TRBJ2-7, with 10 bases fitting TRBD1. CDR1 is LNHDA and CDR2 is SQIVND in the germline V gene (reference sequence). The CDR3 runs to 17 residues. V gave up 6 bases and J gave up 2 bases; unmatched junction bases: 13. For the CDR3, the DNA is TGTGCCAGTAGCGACCGATATTATGGGACAGGGGCCTACGAGCAGTACTTC. This codes for CASSDRYYGTGAYEQYF.

About this clone: This specimen includes other DNA sequences encoding the same CDR3. The CDR3 spells CASSLSGSTDTQYF. CDR3 nucleotides: TGCGCCAGCAGCTTGAGCGGGAGCACAGATACGCAGTATTTT. The V gene is TRBV5-1, the J gene TRBJ2-3; tentative D call: TRBD2 (6 bases). CDR3 length equals 14 residues. V lost 1 base and J 0 bases, leaving 6 bases between the germline ends. Looked up from germline, CDR1 is SGHRS and CDR2 is YFSETQ. The whole variable domain, remainder taken from reference TRBV5-1 and TRBJ2-3, is KAGVTQTPRYLIKTRGQQVTLSCSPISGHRSVSWYQQTPGQGLQFLFEYFSETQRNKGNFPGRFSGRQFSNSRSEMNVSTLELGDSALYLCASSLSGSTDTQYFGPGTRLTVL.

In this sample, this clone turned up once. The rearrangement joins TRBV29-1 to TRBJ1-1; the D gene is possibly TRBD1 (6 bases). The CDR3 runs 13 residues. Germline V gene lookup returns CDR1 SQVTM and CDR2 ANQGSEA. V was cut by 5 bases and J by 2 bases, with 12 bases left in between. The CDR3, as DNA: TGCAGCGTTATACAGGGTAGAAACACTGAAGCTTTCTTT. Encoded protein: CSVIQGRNTEAFF.

The chain is built from TRBV18 and TRBJ1-5, with TRBD1 identical over 7 bases. The germline V gene has CDR1 KGHSH and CDR2 LQKENI. This CDR3 region has 14 residues. V shed 6 bases and J 6 bases; nucleotides not matched to a gene: 8. Here the CDR3 DNA reads TGTGCCAGCTCCCGGGAGGGGGCAAGTCAGCCCCAGCATTTT. Translation gives CASSREGASQPQHF.

This chain uses TRBV19 with TRBJ1-5, with TRBD1 as a possible D gene (5 bases). CDR1 LNHDA and CDR2 SQIVND come from the germline V gene (reference sequence). The CDR3 contains 15 residues. Trimming pared 0 bases from V and 0 bases from J, leaving 6 bases between. CDR3 bases: TGTGCCAGTAGTATAGAAGGGGCTAGCAATCAGCCCCAGCATTTT. Its protein product is CASSIEGASNQPQHF.